The source of this TCR beta chain is a study of cytomegalovirus exposure and HLA in healthy donors (dated by TCRdb to 2015 to 2018). Background for the entire study: In an earlier analysis of several hundred of the donors, 250 to 300 Gb of sequence data and 90 million to 130 million unique TCR beta sequences from about 179 million T cells were reported. Class I and class II HLA loci were covered by the typing at four-digit resolution. Roughly 320 gigabases of sequencing data and approximately 91 million unique TCR sequences made up an early release that covered several hundred HLA-typed donors. To study patterns of TCR occurrence, a later analysis re-analyzed previously published TCR beta repertoires from several hundred donors and added high-resolution HLA genotyping. Genome-wide SNP genotypes for about 65% of the 666 donors were used in a later genetic analysis, which treated that subset as a discovery cohort. The later analysis used no new phenotypic data to find candidate immune exposures, relying instead on TCR beta sequences and their occurrence across donors. To decide whether each TCR beta V gene segment behaved as functional or pseudogenic, an earlier analysis of some 600 of the donors relied on high-throughput TCR beta sequencing. The study aimed to test whether cataloging public T cell receptors could reveal signatures of past pathogen exposure. Typing coverage varied by locus: about 629-640 donors for A, B, C, DRB1 and DQB1; about 520 for DQA1; about 590 for DPA1; fewer than 480 for DPB1. The study combined high-throughput TCR immunosequencing, statistical association of individual TCRs with disease status, and machine learning to predict cytomegalovirus infection status. A handful of DR-DQ haplotypes were handled as single units for association and clustering because linkage in the cohort was strong. The T cell repertoires of some 670 subjects were profiled by immunosequencing and related to cytomegalovirus serostatus. Donor age, sex, ethnicity and CMV serostatus were compiled together with the repertoire data. All discovery cohort repertoires had been generated on a single sequencing platform. The genetic ancestry cluster associated with self-reported Caucasian donors included over 65% of the roughly 400 genotyped donors. Besides the first cohort of under 700 subjects, a separate validation cohort made up of over a hundred different subjects was used. Among some 410 genotyped donors of the cohort, an average of 235,054 unique TCR beta nucleotide sequences were sequenced per donor, about a sixth of them non-productive. Paper-wide results and their limitations: The study listed 164 TCR beta chains as associated with cytomegalovirus. Some IMGT-functional V segments, including TRBV6-2 and TRBV6-3, could not be distinguished by the 87-base-pair reads and were therefore excluded. In a later genetic analysis, fewer N-insertions in productive TCRs were reported among donors in an Asian-associated ancestry cluster than the 666-donor mean. A further reported finding was that TCR beta sequences accurately predicted the HLA-A and HLA-B alleles for most subjects in the first cohort. Because HLA typing was missing for some donors at each locus, association tests included only the typed subset. Linkage disequilibrium might explain the correlated functional status among segregating V segments, but an unknown experimental factor could not be excluded. At a false discovery rate of 0.05, a later analysis linked under 20,000 TCR beta sequences to specific HLA alleles. Compared with equally common non-associated chains, HLA-associated TCR beta chains in a later analysis were more clonally expanded and had lower generation probabilities. According to a later analysis, most CMV-associated TCR beta chains appeared to be HLA-restricted, and the HLA associations seemed to be driven largely by CMV exposure. The authors suggested that the approach could potentially be generalized to other disease states and immunological phenotypes. In vitro tests confirmed that a few of the cytomegalovirus-associated TCR beta chains recognize cytomegalovirus antigens. In this cohort, only TCR beta chains were sequenced, and detectable features were limited by the absence of alpha or paired-chain data. According to a later analysis, parvovirus B19, influenza, CMV and Epstein-Barr virus appeared linked to several top co-occurrence clusters. Broadly in line with IMGT annotations, most TCR beta V segments showed up in productive rearrangements about 90% or about 30% of the time in an earlier analysis of around 600 of the donors. Most TCR sequences were seen in very few donors, while some public TCRs were found in many individuals. In both the original and validation cohorts, the classifier was reported to diagnose cytomegalovirus status with high specificity and sensitivity. According to a later analysis, TCR association rates differed among HLA loci, with DRB1 alleles showing the most associated TCRs and HLA-C alleles showing the fewest. An association between a missense DCLRE1C variant and V-gene and J-gene trimming of TCR beta chains was found in a later genetic analysis and replicated in an independent cohort. CMV serostatus was the only immune exposure information available for the cohort. A group of highly shared sequence variants was considered likely to be a technical artifact of the sequencing pipeline. Strong co-occurrence of HLA alleles, especially DR and DQ, made assigning TCR associations to individual alleles difficult. Sequencing depth was assumed to be roughly uniform across donors in the presence/absence analyses, though that assumption may not hold. Because counts were too low, about 15 rarely observed V segments, including chromosome 9 orphons, were left out of the earlier analysis of approximately 580 of the donors.

The cohort was made up of roughly 670 healthy bone marrow donors. Cohort members were all nominally healthy when sampled, although unrecorded immune exposures were likely present. The donor tested CMV seronegative, placing the donor among the 350 or so seronegative members of the cohort. Each donor provided a peripheral blood sample, and peripheral blood mononuclear cells were used for TCR beta sequencing. Genomic DNA was extracted from the blood cell samples with the Qiagen DNeasy Blood Extraction Kit. Trimmed from V: 2 bases; trimmed from J: 4 bases; junction bases lacking a gene match: 4. CDR1 and CDR2 are read off the germline V gene as MGHDK and SYGVNS. Its CDR3 holds 16 amino acids, cysteine through phenylalanine. Only the CDR3 part of the read is kept: 48 bases, read in frame from the first base. Concerning this clone: No antigen is known for it.

Library construction relied on the immunoSEQ multiplex PCR assay. The multiplex PCR relied on a mix of 60 forward primers for TCR Vbeta segments and 13 reverse primers for TCR Jbeta segments. The CDR3 region of rearranged TCR beta genes was amplified from genomic DNA by a multiplex PCR assay. The Illumina HiSeq System was used to sequence the amplified TCR beta libraries as 87-base-pair reads. On the study's bioinformatics: Across the roughly 640 repertoires, a later analysis counted tens of millions of unique TCR beta chains, 9 million to 14 million of which were shared by at least two donors. Raw reads were error-corrected and collapsed into unique sequences by a nearest-neighbor algorithm in which closely related sequences were merged to remove PCR and sequencing errors. V, D and J gene segments were assigned by aligning CDR3 sequences to IMGT reference sequences. For a sequence to be retained, at least a six-nucleotide match to both a V gene segment and a J gene segment was required. Rearrangements were classified as productive when the CDR3 lacked stop codons and remained in frame with V and J, and all other rearrangements were classified as non-productive. CDR3 was defined according to IMGT convention as the region running from the second conserved V-encoded cysteine to the conserved J-encoded phenylalanine. Sequences without an unambiguous match to a single V gene segment were excluded from the earlier analysis of 500 to 700 of the donors. An earlier analysis of just under 600 of the donors called V segments functional above 56.7% productive rearrangements and segregating when the between-donor standard deviation exceeded 5%. A statistical classification framework was built to diagnose cytomegalovirus status from the catalog of TCR beta chain sequences. In a later analysis, TCR nucleotide sequences were compared against IMGT/GENE-DB human TR gene sequences so that V and J genes could be assigned. A later analysis assigned CDR3 sequences and most-parsimonious VDJ recombination scenarios with the TCRdist pipeline. A later analysis defined each TCR beta chain by its CDR3 amino acid sequence plus V-gene family, and excluded reads lacking a unique V-gene family. To address suspected cross-contamination and a sequencing artifact, a later analysis removed under 600 highly shared, low-generation-probability nucleotide sequences. A later analysis calculated a clonal expansion index for each public chain from normalized within-repertoire ranks of inferred template counts. A later analysis computed generation probabilities with a VDJ recombination model fitted to out-of-frame rearrangements, and checked the results against IGoR. In a later analysis, TCR-TCR, TCR-HLA and TCR-CMV co-occurrence was scored with hypergeometric tests, and a repertoire-size bias correction was applied to TCR pairs. In a later analysis, false discovery rates were estimated by permuting HLA or CMV assignments 20 times. In a later analysis, co-occurring TCRs were grouped using DBSCAN, with TCRdist sequence similarity added in when clustering inside HLA-allele-positive subsets. For co-occurrence clustering, repertoires with fewer than 30,000 or more than 120,000 public chains were excluded, along with a handful of repertoires with anomalous nucleotide sharing. Not all clones reach the TCRdb copy of this immuneACCESS table, which keeps in-frame sequences only. Checked studies attribute under half of the gap to unresolved V genes and leave the rest unexplained. V, J and clone size are those of that table, while D and trimming were read from the DNA. This sample's clone table shows about 150,000 clones. The top ten clones comprise 2% to 2.5% of the sample.

The specimen was PBMCs. The clonotype originates from a man younger than 45 in good health and CMV-seronegative. The V and J segments used are TRBV25-1 and TRBJ2-3; TRBD1 matches 12 bases in the middle. The nucleotide sequence reads as follows: TGTGCCAGCAGTGAAGGGGGGACAGGGGGCTCAGATACGCAGTATTTT. Its product reads: CASSEGGTGGSDTQYF.